This T cell receptor (beta chain) was found in a study of immune characterization of retroperitoneal liposarcoma. The CDR3 consists of 12 residues. V dropped 3 bases and J dropped 4 bases, with 6 bases sitting between them. Germline V gene sequence: CDR1 MNHNS, CDR2 SASEGT. TCRdb used MiXCR to reprocess the PCR reads, holding one entry per CDR3 protein. The sample has approximately 9,800 distinct CDR3 sequences, about a quarter seen once. Worth noting for this clonotype: This may come from a read error, since a much larger clone is one base off. The conserved phenylalanine or tryptophan normally closing the CDR3 is absent here, so this likely arose from a read error.

Input material: tumor tissue. This TCR was recovered from a female donor with retroperitoneal liposarcoma. The V gene is TRBV6-1, the J gene TRBJ1-1; D unclear. CDR3: CASSDWGTEAFY. In DNA, the CDR3 is TGTGCCAGCAGTGATTGGGGCACTGAAGCTTTCTAT.